A selection of T cell receptor beta chains follows, all from one sample in a study of HIV-infected patients and healthy controls. TCRdb reanalysed the 5' RACE reads using MiXCR and keeps one entry per CDR3 protein. The sample lists some 9,000 distinct CDR3 sequences; less than 10% were seen once. Material: blood, obtained before antiretroviral therapy. The source of these receptors is an adult with HIV infection. The donor label of this sample is uncertain. CDR3s include the opening cysteine and the closing phenylalanine or tryptophan. A D gene is named only where the DNA matches it firmly. For some rows the clone size is stated as once, few or many, or as a class when expanded; others skip it.

v_call	j_call	clone_size	d_call	cdr3_length	cdr3_nt	cdr3_aa
TRBV27	TRBJ2-3	many	NA	14	TGTGCCAGCAGCAAGGGACAAAGCGGAGATACGCAGTATTTT	CASSKGQSGDTQYF
TRBV12-3/TRBV12-4	TRBJ2-5	medium-sized	TRBD2	13	TGTGCCAGCAGCCGCAATAGCGGGGAGACCCAGTACTTC	CASSRNSGETQYF
TRBV27	TRBJ2-7	many	NA	13	TGTGCCAGCAGTTTCGGCCACGGCTACGAGCAGTACTTC	CASSFGHGYEQYF
TRBV5-4	TRBJ2-3	NA	TRBD1	13	TGTGCCAGCAGCAGGGGGCCTCAAGATACGCAGTATTTT	CASSRGPQDTQYF
TRBV5-1	TRBJ2-2	many	NA	15	TGCGCCAGCAGCTTGAGGAACTCGAACACCGGGGAGCTGTTTTTT	CASSLRNSNTGELFF
TRBV5-1	TRBJ1-5	few	NA	14	TGCGCAAGCAGGCAGGACGGTGGCAATCAGCCCCAGCATTTT	CASRQDGGNQPQHF
TRBV6-5	TRBJ2-1	NA	TRBD1	13	TGTGCCAGCAAGAGGGGGCAGTACAATGAGCAGTTCTTC	CASKRGQYNEQFF
TRBV6-1	TRBJ2-2	NA	NA	13	TGTGCCAGCAGTGGAGGGGCAGGCGGGGAGCTGTTTTTT	CASSGGAGGELFF
TRBV6-5	TRBJ1-5	many	TRBD1	15	TGTGCCAGCAGTTACTCGAGACAGGGGGGCCAGCCCCAGCATTTT	CASSYSRQGGQPQHF
TRBV27	TRBJ2-3	NA	NA	15	TGTGCCAGCAGTTTACACTACGGGTTCACAGATACGCAGTATTTT	CASSLHYGFTDTQYF
TRBV10-3	TRBJ1-2	NA	TRBD1	15	TGTGCCATCAGTGAGCAGGGGGGCTCTAACTATGGCTACACCTTC	CAISEQGGSNYGYTF
TRBV6-2/TRBV6-3	TRBJ1-6	many	NA	17	TGTGCCAGCCTGGGGGACCGCGCAGCTAGCGTCAATTCACCCCTCCACTTT	CASLGDRAASVNSPLHF
TRBV7-2	TRBJ2-3	many	NA	14	TGTGCCAGCAGCCCCGAAACCCACACAGATACGCAGTATTTT	CASSPETHTDTQYF
TRBV28	TRBJ2-7	NA	TRBD2	14	TGTGCCAGCAGAACCGCGACTAGCCGCTACGAGCAGTACTTC	CASRTATSRYEQYF
TRBV6-6	TRBJ2-5	NA	NA	12	TGTGCCAGCAGTTCAGGATTAGAGACCCAGTACTTC	CASSSGLETQYF
TRBV6-6	TRBJ1-4	many	NA	16	TGTGCCAGCAGTTATACGCCCGGTGGGATATATGAAAAACTGTTTTTT	CASSYTPGGIYEKLFF
TRBV24-1	TRBJ1-1	many	TRBD1	13	TGTGCCACCAGGCCGAGACAGGGGTTCGAAGCTTTCTTT	CATRPRQGFEAFF
TRBV24-1	TRBJ1-1	many	TRBD1	12	TGTGCCACCGACAGGGGTTACACTGAAGCTTTCTTT	CATDRGYTEAFF
TRBV29-1	TRBJ1-2	NA	NA	11	TGCAGCGTCTCAACCCGTTCTGGCTACACCTTC	CSVSTRSGYTF
TRBV24-1	TRBJ2-1	medium-sized	NA	14	TGTGCCACCAGTGGGCAGGGGAGATCGAATGAGCAGTTCTTC	CATSGQGRSNEQFF
TRBV24-1	TRBJ2-1	medium-sized	TRBD1	11	TGTGCCACTGGGACAGTCAATGAGCAGTTCTTC	CATGTVNEQFF
TRBV20-1	TRBJ1-3	medium-sized	NA	14	TGCAGTGCTAGTAGGGCAGGCGCTGGAAACACCATATATTTT	CSASRAGAGNTIYF
TRBV10-3	TRBJ2-3	NA	NA	16	TGTGCCATCAGCGGGTTGGGGGCGGGAGACGCAGATACGCAGTATTTT	CAISGLGAGDADTQYF
TRBV21-1	TRBJ1-1	many	NA	15	TGTGCCAGCAGCAAACCGGGCAACCTCGTCACTGAAGCTTTCTTT	CASSKPGNLVTEAFF
TRBV20-1	TRBJ1-3	large	NA	15	TGCAGTGCTAGAGATTTTGCGGCAGCGGGAAACACCATATATTTT	CSARDFAAAGNTIYF
TRBV12-3/TRBV12-4	TRBJ2-3	many	NA	14	TGTGCCAGCAGGGACTCGGCTAGCACAGATACGCAGTATTTT	CASRDSASTDTQYF
TRBV18	TRBJ1-4	many	NA	14	TGTGCCAGCTCAAGAGGGAAAGACGGGGCGGCCCTGTTTTTT	CASSRGKDGAALFF
TRBV18	TRBJ1-1	few	TRBD1	15	TGTGCCAGCTCTTCGACAGGGGGAATTGACACTGAAGCTTTCTTT	CASSSTGGIDTEAFF
TRBV2	TRBJ2-5	many	NA	14	TGTGCCAGCCGTAGGGGGGCCGGGGAAGAGACCCAGTACTTC	CASRRGAGEETQYF
TRBV11-2	TRBJ2-2	many	NA	15	TGTGCCAGCAGTTCAATCCTCGGGAACACCGGGGAGCTGTTTTTT	CASSSILGNTGELFF
TRBV12-3/TRBV12-4	TRBJ2-7	many	TRBD2	16	TGTGCCAGCAGTTTCAAGGGACTAGCGAAAGTCTACGAGCAGTACTTC	CASSFKGLAKVYEQYF
TRBV10-1	TRBJ2-3	NA	TRBD2	16	TGCGCCAGCAGTAAAGGACTAGCGGGGAGCACAGATACGCAGTATTTT	CASSKGLAGSTDTQYF
TRBV3-1	TRBJ1-5	NA	NA	14	TGTGCCAGCAGCCAGCACAGGGAGATTCAGCCCCAGCATTTT	CASSQHREIQPQHF
TRBV11-2	TRBJ1-4	medium-sized	TRBD1	15	TGTGCCAGCAGCCTAGACGGGACAGGGAGTGAAAAACTGTTTTTT	CASSLDGTGSEKLFF
TRBV5-1	TRBJ2-5	many	TRBD1	15	TGCGCCAGCAGTACAGGGGGCCACTCCCAAGAGACCCAGTACTTC	CASSTGGHSQETQYF
TRBV5-6	TRBJ2-7	many	NA	15	TGTGCCAGCAGCTTGATCTTGGGACAAGCGTACGAGCAGTACTTC	CASSLILGQAYEQYF
TRBV10-3	TRBJ1-4	few	TRBD1	17	TGTGCCATCAGTGAGGGGACAGGACTAGCAACTAATGAAAAACTGTTTTTT	CAISEGTGLATNEKLFF
TRBV9	TRBJ2-2	many	TRBD2	17	TGTGCCAGCAGCGCCCCGGGACTAGCGGTTAACACCGGGGAGCTGTTTTTT	CASSAPGLAVNTGELFF
TRBV11-1	TRBJ1-1	many	NA	13	TGTGCCAGCAGTCCCCAACGGACAGATGAAGCTTTCTTT	CASSPQRTDEAFF
TRBV10-2	TRBJ1-4	many	NA	14	TGCGCCAGCAGACACAGGGCAACTAATGAAAAACTGTTTTTT	CASRHRATNEKLFF
TRBV3-1	TRBJ1-1	NA	NA	14	TGTGCCAGCAGCTCTTTCGGACAGCCTGGGGAAGCTTTCTTT	CASSSFGQPGEAFF
TRBV5-5	TRBJ2-2	many	NA	16	TGTGCCAGCAGCTTGGGCTGGAGAACGAACACCGGGGAGCTGTTTTTT	CASSLGWRTNTGELFF
TRBV6-2/TRBV6-3	TRBJ2-7	many	NA	14	TGTGCCAGCAGCAGACAGGTCCGGTTCTACGAGCAGTACTTC	CASSRQVRFYEQYF
TRBV5-5	TRBJ1-4	medium-sized	TRBD1	15	TGTGCCAGCAGTACCTTCGGGACAGCTAATGAAAAACTGTTTTTT	CASSTFGTANEKLFF
TRBV5-1	TRBJ2-7	many	TRBD2	16	TGCGCCAGCAGCCCCCTGGGACTAGCGGGAGGCGGCGAGCAGTACTTC	CASSPLGLAGGGEQYF
TRBV29-1	TRBJ2-7	few	TRBD2	13	TGCAGCGTCGTGACTAGCGGTCCCTACGAGCAGTACTTC	CSVVTSGPYEQYF
TRBV24-1	TRBJ2-1	many	NA	11	TGTGCCACCACCCTGGGGACAGAGCAGTTCTTC	CATTLGTEQFF
TRBV7-2	TRBJ2-7	many	NA	11	TGTGCCAGCAGCCGGGCCTTCGAGCAGTACTTC	CASSRAFEQYF
TRBV19	TRBJ1-5	many	NA	14	TGTGCCAGTAACTGGATTTGGGGGACCCAGCCCCAGCATTTT	CASNWIWGTQPQHF
TRBV6-2/TRBV6-3	TRBJ2-7	few	NA	12	TGTGCCAGCAACAAACCCAGCTACGAGCAGTACTTC	CASNKPSYEQYF